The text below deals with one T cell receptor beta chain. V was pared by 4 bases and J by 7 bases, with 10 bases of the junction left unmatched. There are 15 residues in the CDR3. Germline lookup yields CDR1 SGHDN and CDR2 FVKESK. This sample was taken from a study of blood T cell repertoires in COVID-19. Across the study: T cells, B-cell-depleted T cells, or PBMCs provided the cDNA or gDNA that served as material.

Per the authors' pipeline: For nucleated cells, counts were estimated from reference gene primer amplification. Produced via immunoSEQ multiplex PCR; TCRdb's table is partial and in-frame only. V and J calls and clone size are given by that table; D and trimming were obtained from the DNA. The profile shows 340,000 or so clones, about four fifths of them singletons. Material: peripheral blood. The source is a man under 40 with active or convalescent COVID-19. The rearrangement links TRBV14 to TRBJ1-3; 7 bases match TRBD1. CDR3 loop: CASSPGGGLGNTIYF. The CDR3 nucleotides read TGTGCCAGCAGCCCCGGAGGGGGCCTGGGGAACACCATATATTTT.